The sequence of this T cell receptor (beta chain) was determined in a study of blood T cell repertoires in COVID-19. Study context: PBMCs, B-cell-depleted T cells, or T cells provided the cDNA or gDNA that made up the material.

Measured with immunoSEQ multiplex PCR; TCRdb has only the in-frame clones, and not every one. Of 48,000 or so clones listed, 85% to 90% are singletons. The CDR3 has 13 residues. Germline CDR1 LNHNV, CDR2 YYDKDF (reference sequence). Trimming shortened V by 1 base and J by 5 bases, and 8 bases separated the two germline ends. Sequences were obtained from peripheral blood. V usage is TRBV15 and J usage is TRBJ2-5, with D unclear. This receptor was identified in a woman in her sixties with acute or convalescent COVID-19. The CDR3 DNA is TGTGCCACCAGCAGAGCCTCCCTGGAGACCCAGTACTTC. It translates to CATSRASLETQYF.